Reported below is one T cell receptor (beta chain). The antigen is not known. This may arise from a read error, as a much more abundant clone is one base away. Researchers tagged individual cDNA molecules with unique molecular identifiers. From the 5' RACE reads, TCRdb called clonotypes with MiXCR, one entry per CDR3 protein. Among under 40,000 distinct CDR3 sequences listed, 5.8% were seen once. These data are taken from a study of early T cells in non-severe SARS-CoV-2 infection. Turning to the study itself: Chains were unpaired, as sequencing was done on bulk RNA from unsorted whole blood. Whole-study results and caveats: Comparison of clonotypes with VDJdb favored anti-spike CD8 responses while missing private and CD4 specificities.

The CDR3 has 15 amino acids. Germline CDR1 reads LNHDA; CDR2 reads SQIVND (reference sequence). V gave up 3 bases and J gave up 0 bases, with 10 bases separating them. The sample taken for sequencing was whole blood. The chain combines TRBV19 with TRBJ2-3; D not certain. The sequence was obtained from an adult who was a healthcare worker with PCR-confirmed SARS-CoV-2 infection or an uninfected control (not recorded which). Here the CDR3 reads CASSIVAFSTDTQYF. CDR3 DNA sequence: TGTGCCAGTAGTATTGTAGCCTTTAGCACAGATACGCAGTATTTT.